The 14 T cell receptor beta chains reported below all come from one sample, sequenced in a study of cytomegalovirus exposure and HLA in healthy donors. This PCR relied on a set of 60 Vbeta primers and 13 Jbeta primers. The protocol was immunoSEQ multiplex PCR, while the TCRdb copy is restricted to in-frame clones and leaves out a portion. There are about 86,000 clones in the sample; about four fifths occur only once, and over 12% lies in the top ten. Sequencing was performed on PBMCs. The receptor source for this set is a woman in her 40s in good health and CMV-seropositive.

The V and J genes are TRBV5-1 and TRBJ2-7; TRBD1 matches at 7 bases. This CDR3 comprises 14 residues. V shed 0 bases, J shed 6 bases, and the junction held 6 bases outside the gene matches. Germline CDR1 SGHRS, CDR2 YFSETQ. The CDR3 loop is CASSLGQGRREQYF. For the CDR3, the DNA is TGCGCCAGCAGCTTGGGACAGGGAAGGCGCGAGCAGTACTTC. Full variable domain (remainder filled in from reference TRBV5-1 and TRBJ2-7): KAGVTQTPRYLIKTRGQQVTLSCSPISGHRSVSWYQQTPGQGLQFLFEYFSETQRNKGNFPGRFSGRQFSNSRSEMNVSTLELGDSALYLCASSLGQGRREQYFGPGTRLTVT.

To note about this clone: Sequence at one end of the junction differs from germline and may be a read error. This chain connects TRBV27 to TRBJ2-7; 8 bases fit TRBD1. The CDR3 has 16 residues. CDR1 is MNHEY, CDR2 SMNVEV, per germline (reference sequence). This CDR3 reads CAGSSPGQGSRYEQYF. CDR3 in DNA: TGTGCCGGCAGTTCGCCCGGACAGGGTAGCAGGTACGAGCAGTACTTC.

This chain connects TRBV2 to TRBJ2-2; D remains ambiguous. V lost 5 bases, J lost 3 bases, and 4 bases lay in between. From germline, CDR1 is SNHLY and CDR2 FYNNEI. This CDR3 contains 12 residues. The CDR3 DNA follows: TGTGCCAGCAGTCCAGACACCGGGGAGCTGTTTTTT. Translated: CASSPDTGELFF.

The gene calls are TRBV5-1 and TRBJ2-1, with TRBD2 matching over 8 bases. After removal of 2 bases from V and 8 bases from J, the junction contained 9 bases not matched to a gene. CDR3 length: 15 amino acids. Germline loops: CDR1 SGHRS, CDR2 YFSETQ. Written as DNA, the CDR3 is TGCGCCAGCAGCTTAGTAGCGGGGTCTCTCGATGAGCAGTTCTTC. Translated: CASSLVAGSLDEQFF.

J is TRBJ2-2 and V is TRBV9; TRBD2 matches 10 bases. V trimming: 3 bases; J trimming: 4 bases; junction bases outside the gene matches: 6. The germline V gene has CDR1 SGDLS and CDR2 YYNGEE. This CDR3 comprises 16 residues. The CDR3 region is CASSGGLAGATGELFF. CDR3 bases: TGTGCCAGCAGCGGGGGGCTAGCGGGAGCCACCGGGGAGCTGTTTTTT.

This clone was counted only a few times. The chain uses TRBV7-2 and TRBJ1-6, with D possibly TRBD1 on 6 matching bases. V shed 5 bases and J shed 5 bases, with 10 bases lying between them. Per germline, CDR1 SGHTA and CDR2 FQGNSA. This CDR3 has 14 residues. The CDR3 here is CASSLGHNNSPLHF. The CDR3 DNA follows: TGTGCCAGCAGCCTGGGACATAATAATTCACCCCTCCACTTT.

The V call is TRBV6-5, the J call TRBJ1-1; D unresolved. The CDR3 totals 14 residues. Germline V gives CDR1 MNHEY, CDR2 SVGAGI. The V and J ends lost 4 bases and 2 bases respectively, with 11 bases between them. CDR3 amino acids: CASSWWASNTEAFF. CDR3 sequence (DNA): TGTGCCAGCAGTTGGTGGGCCAGTAACACTGAAGCTTTCTTT.

V and J are TRBV5-1 and TRBJ2-5; no reliable D call. The CDR3 spans 12 residues. V was trimmed by 5 bases and J by 0 bases, leaving 5 bases between them. The V gene's germline CDR1 is SGHRS and CDR2 YFSETQ. The chain's CDR3 is CASRQNQETQYF. The CDR3 DNA sequence: TGCGCCAGCAGGCAGAACCAAGAGACCCAGTACTTC.

In its sample, this clone was seen a few times. The chain carries TRBV6-1 and TRBJ2-7, with 9 bases that match TRBD2. Germline assignment: CDR1 MNHNS and CDR2 SASEGT. CDR3 length equals 13 residues. With 3 bases clipped from V and 7 bases from J, the junction kept 4 bases outside the gene matches. CDR3 coding DNA: TGTGCCAGCAGTGAGCGGGAGGGCCAAGAGCAGTACTTC. This translates into CASSEREGQEQYF.

The V and J genes are TRBV4-3 and TRBJ1-5; D gene ambiguous. CDR1 LGHNA and CDR2 YSLEER come from the germline V gene. V lost 0 bases and J 7 bases, leaving 7 bases between the germline ends. The length of the CDR3 is 13 residues. DNA for the CDR3: TGCGCCAGCAGCCAAGATGTGAGACAGCCCCAGCATTTT. Translation gives CASSQDVRQPQHF.

The CDR3: CASSQDTGTEAFF. The CDR3 region has the DNA TGCGCCAGCAGCCAAGACACAGGGACTGAAGCTTTCTTT. The rearrangement links TRBV4-1 to TRBJ1-1; D possibly corresponds to TRBD1 (6 bases). The germline gives CDR1 MGHRA, CDR2 YSYEKL. This CDR3 is built from 13 residues. V was clipped by 0 bases and J by 5 bases, with 7 bases between them.

In nucleotides, the CDR3 is TGTGCCAGCAGTCGAGGAGCGGTGGGGGAGACCCAGTACTTC. Residues: CASSRGAVGETQYF. The rearrangement links TRBV7-6 to TRBJ2-5; possibly TRBD2 for D (5 bases). The CDR3 has 14 residues. Germline V gene data show CDR1 as SGHVS and CDR2 as FNYEAQ. The V end lost 6 bases, the J end lost 5 bases, and 16 bases lay between the germline ends.

The chain recombines TRBV28 with TRBJ2-5; 8 bases align to TRBD1. CDR3 length equals 17 residues. With 3 bases clipped from V and 0 bases from J, the junction kept 9 bases outside the gene matches. Germline CDR1 and CDR2: MDHEN and SYDVKM. As DNA, the CDR3 is TGTGCCAGCAGTTTGGGGACAGGAGGTTTGTACCAAGAGACCCAGTACTTC. Its translation: CASSLGTGGLYQETQYF.

With regard to this clone: Other DNA sequences in the same sample also yield this CDR3. The rearrangement links TRBV9 to TRBJ2-7; possibly TRBD1 for D (5 bases). Per the germline V gene, CDR1 is SGDLS and CDR2 is YYNGEE. The length of the CDR3 is 14 residues. The V end was cut by 0 bases, the J end by 1 base, with 8 bases between. CDR3 sequence reads: CASSVGGESYEQYF. CDR3 nucleotide sequence: TGTGCCAGCAGCGTAGGGGGCGAGTCCTACGAGCAGTACTTC.